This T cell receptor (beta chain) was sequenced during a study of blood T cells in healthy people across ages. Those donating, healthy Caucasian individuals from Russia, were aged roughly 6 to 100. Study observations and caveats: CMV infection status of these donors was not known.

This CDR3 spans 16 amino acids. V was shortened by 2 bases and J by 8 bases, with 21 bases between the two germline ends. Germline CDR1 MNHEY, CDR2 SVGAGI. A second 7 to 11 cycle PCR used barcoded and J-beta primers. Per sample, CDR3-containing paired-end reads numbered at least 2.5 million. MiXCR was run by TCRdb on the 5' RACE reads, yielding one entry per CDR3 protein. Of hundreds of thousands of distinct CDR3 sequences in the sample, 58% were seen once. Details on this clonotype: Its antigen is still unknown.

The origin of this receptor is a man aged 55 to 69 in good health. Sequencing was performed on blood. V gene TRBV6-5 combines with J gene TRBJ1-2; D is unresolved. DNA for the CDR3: TGTGCCAGCAGTTACACCAACCAGGCAGGCCGTTCGGGCTACACCTTC. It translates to CASSYTNQAGRSGYTF.